This TCR beta chain derives from a study of blood T cell repertoires in COVID-19. Study-wide background: T cells, B-cell-depleted T cells, or PBMCs provided the cDNA or gDNA that served as material.

Profiled with immunoSEQ multiplex PCR; TCRdb holds only in-frame clones, not every one. The table includes about 130,000 clones, roughly 88% detected once. V was cut by 5 bases and J by 0 bases, with 10 bases left in between. CDR1 and CDR2 (germline): MDHEN, SYDVKM. The CDR3 is made up of 14 amino acids. This TCR came from a man aged 45-65 years with acute or convalescent COVID-19. Sequenced material: peripheral blood. V is TRBV28 and J is TRBJ1-1; D uncertain. The CDR3, as DNA: TGTGCCAGCAGTCCCCACAGAATGAACACTGAAGCTTTCTTT. Translation gives CASSPHRMNTEAFF. Full variable domain (missing parts from reference TRBV28 and TRBJ1-1): DVKVTQSSRYLVKRTGEKVFLECVQDMDHENMFWYRQDPGLGLRLIYFSYDVKMKEKGDIPEGYSVSREKKERFSLILESASTNQTSMYLCASSPHRMNTEAFFGQGTRLTVV.